This is a list of T cell receptor beta chains from one sample in a study of tumor-infiltrating lymphocytes in oesophageal squamous cell carcinoma. TCRdb independently ran MiXCR on the PCR reads; one entry per CDR3 protein. The data show around 6,200 distinct CDR3 sequences, nearly 15% seen once. Sequencing input: normal esophageal tissue next to the tumor. The receptors were gathered from a male donor with esophageal squamous cell carcinoma. The CDR3 runs from the conserved cysteine through the conserved F or W. Each record gives: D gene, J gene, V gene, clone size, CDR3 protein, CDR3 DNA. D genes are given only for firm matches. Rows may omit the clone size; those that give it use once, few, many or a size class.

D: TRBD1; J: TRBJ1-1; V: TRBV7-8; size: medium-sized; CDR3: CASRSDRAKGTEAFF; DNA: TGTGCCAGCAGGTCGGACAGGGCCAAAGGCACTGAAGCTTTCTTT
D: -; J: TRBJ2-3; V: TRBV9; size: -; CDR3: CASSYRVGTSTDTQYF; DNA: TGTGCCAGCAGCTACCGGGTGGGTACTAGCACAGATACGCAGTATTTT
D: -; J: TRBJ1-1; V: TRBV11-2; size: many; CDR3: CASSLRGALNTEAFF; DNA: TGTGCCAGCAGCTTAAGGGGGGCCTTGAACACTGAAGCTTTCTTT
D: TRBD1; J: TRBJ1-2; V: TRBV6-1; size: many; CDR3: CASSMFGQAYGYTF; DNA: TGTGCCAGCAGTATGTTTGGACAGGCCTATGGCTACACCTTC
D: TRBD2; J: TRBJ2-1; V: TRBV19; size: many; CDR3: CASSRGLKYNEQFF; DNA: TGTGCCAGTAGTAGGGGACTAAAATACAATGAGCAGTTCTTC
D: -; J: TRBJ2-7; V: TRBV4-1; size: -; CDR3: CASSQDPVALENSPLHF; DNA: TGCGCCAGCAGCCAAGATCCGGTGGCTTTAGAAAATTCACCCCTCCACTTC
D: -; J: TRBJ1-1; V: TRBV11-2; size: -; CDR3: CASSPQEKNTEAFF; DNA: TGTGCCAGCAGCCCGCAGGAGAAGAACACTGAAGCTTTCTTT
D: -; J: TRBJ2-2; V: TRBV5-8; size: many; CDR3: CASSLSTLSFGELFF; DNA: TGTGCCAGCAGCTTGTCCACATTGTCGTTCGGGGAGCTGTTTTTT
D: -; J: TRBJ1-6; V: TRBV5-6; size: many; CDR3: CASSLSGGYNSPLHF; DNA: TGTGCCAGCAGCTTGTCGGGCGGCTATAATTCACCCCTCCACTTT
D: -; J: TRBJ1-3; V: TRBV12-5; size: many; CDR3: CASGLEDTIYF; DNA: TGTGCTAGTGGTTTAGAGGACACCATATATTTT
D: TRBD2; J: TRBJ2-5; V: TRBV9; size: -; CDR3: CASSVGLGGSGLQETQYF; DNA: TGTGCCAGCAGCGTAGGATTGGGGGGGTCGGGCCTCCAAGAGACCCAGTACTTC
D: TRBD1; J: TRBJ2-7; V: TRBV6-1; size: few; CDR3: CASSRTGQGSYEQYF; DNA: TGTGCCAGCAGTCGAACGGGACAGGGGTCCTACGAGCAGTACTTC
D: TRBD2; J: TRBJ2-7; V: TRBV27; size: few; CDR3: CASSGTSNEQYF; DNA: TGTGCCAGCTCCGGGACTAGCAATGAGCAGTACTTC
D: -; J: TRBJ1-6; V: TRBV5-4; size: few; CDR3: CASSLGGGSPLHF; DNA: TGTGCCAGCAGCTTGGGAGGGGGGTCACCCCTCCACTTT
D: TRBD1; J: TRBJ2-7; V: TRBV11-2; size: few; CDR3: CASNLQGVGYEQYF; DNA: TGTGCCAGCAACCTACAGGGGGTGGGTTACGAGCAGTACTTC
D: -; J: TRBJ2-5; V: TRBV6-1; size: medium-sized; CDR3: CASSDGPAETQYF; DNA: TGTGCCAGCAGTGATGGTCCAGCGGAGACCCAGTACTTC
D: -; J: TRBJ2-1; V: TRBV5-4; size: many; CDR3: CASSSRLGAYNEQFF; DNA: TGTGCCAGCAGCTCGCGACTAGGGGCCTACAATGAGCAGTTCTTC
D: -; J: TRBJ1-1; V: TRBV12-3/TRBV12-4; size: large; CDR3: CASSLGMGLQESSTEAFF; DNA: TGTGCCAGCAGTTTAGGGATGGGGCTTCAGGAGTCGAGCACTGAAGCTTTCTTT
D: -; J: TRBJ1-5; V: TRBV7-8; size: few; CDR3: CASSLDHSNQPQHF; DNA: TGTGCCAGCAGCTTAGACCATAGCAATCAGCCCCAGCATTTT
D: -; J: TRBJ2-7; V: TRBV5-1; size: -; CDR3: CASKRDFAYEQYF; DNA: TGCGCCAGCAAACGGGACTTCGCCTACGAGCAGTACTTC
D: TRBD1; J: TRBJ1-2; V: TRBV19; size: medium-sized; CDR3: CASSIYGTVSYGYTF; DNA: TGTGCCAGTAGTATTTATGGGACAGTCTCCTATGGCTACACCTTC
D: -; J: TRBJ2-7; V: TRBV4-1; size: -; CDR3: CASSQDLGVRSYNSPLHF; DNA: TGCGCCAGCAGCCAAGATCTGGGGGTACGCTCCTATAATTCACCCCTCCACTTC
D: -; J: TRBJ2-3; V: TRBV6-6; size: medium-sized; CDR3: CASSYQGEDTQYF; DNA: TGTGCCAGCAGTTACCAAGGCGAAGATACGCAGTATTTT
D: TRBD1; J: TRBJ2-2; V: TRBV24-1; size: few; CDR3: CATERTGANFANTGELFF; DNA: TGTGCCACCGAAAGGACAGGGGCGAACTTCGCGAACACCGGGGAGCTGTTTTTT
D: -; J: TRBJ1-2; V: TRBV9; size: -; CDR3: CASSVGADGNYGYTF; DNA: TGTGCCAGCAGCGTAGGCGCAGATGGGAACTATGGCTACACCTTC
D: -; J: TRBJ1-1; V: TRBV6-6; size: many; CDR3: CASSYEGGRVAEAFF; DNA: TGTGCCAGCAGTTACGAAGGGGGTCGTGTTGCTGAAGCTTTCTTT
D: -; J: TRBJ1-2; V: TRBV11-3; size: few; CDR3: CASSWGPDGYTF; DNA: TGTGCCAGCAGTTGGGGGCCGGATGGCTACACCTTC
D: -; J: TRBJ2-1; V: TRBV19; size: medium-sized; CDR3: CASSAMDGAYNEQFF; DNA: TGTGCCAGTAGCGCAATGGACGGGGCCTACAATGAGCAGTTCTTC
D: -; J: TRBJ1-1; V: TRBV7-2; size: medium-sized; CDR3: CASSLAGGRLNTEAFF; DNA: TGTGCCAGCAGCTTAGCGGGGGGACGGCTGAACACTGAAGCTTTCTTT
D: -; J: TRBJ1-5; V: TRBV28; size: many; CDR3: CASSFLQGSNQPQHF; DNA: TGTGCCAGCAGTTTTCTGCAGGGGTCGAATCAGCCCCAGCATTTT
D: -; J: TRBJ2-3; V: TRBV5-6; size: few; CDR3: CASSFAGSNTGELYF; DNA: TGTGCCAGCAGCTTTGCAGGGTCGAACACCGGGGAGCTGTATTTT
D: -; J: TRBJ1-1; V: TRBV6-6; size: -; CDR3: CASSYHPSSGTEAFF; DNA: TGTGCCAGCAGTTACCACCCCTCATCGGGCACTGAAGCTTTCTTT
D: -; J: TRBJ2-6; V: TRBV11-3; size: many; CDR3: CASSLGPGRGGANVLTF; DNA: TGTGCCAGCAGCTTAGGGCCAGGCCGAGGGGGGGCCAACGTCCTGACTTTC
D: TRBD1; J: TRBJ2-6; V: TRBV11-2; size: many; CDR3: CASRLNGQGASGANVLTF; DNA: TGTGCCAGCAGACTTAACGGACAGGGGGCCTCCGGGGCCAACGTCCTGACTTTC
D: TRBD2; J: TRBJ2-1; V: TRBV7-2; size: medium-sized; CDR3: CASSLDSGGPQFF; DNA: TGTGCCAGCAGCTTAGATAGCGGGGGACCTCAGTTCTTC
D: -; J: TRBJ2-5; V: TRBV6-1; size: -; CDR3: CASSEGVQGRRIWLHLRF; DNA: -
D: -; J: TRBJ1-5; V: TRBV19; size: -; CDR3: CASSTTATNQPQHF; DNA: TGTGCCAGTAGTACTACAGCGACAAATCAGCCCCAGCATTTT
D: -; J: TRBJ1-3; V: TRBV12-3/TRBV12-4; size: many; CDR3: CASSFPTAGNTIYF; DNA: TGTGCCAGCAGTTTTCCTACAGCTGGAAACACCATATATTTT
D: -; J: TRBJ1-2; V: TRBV5-1; size: many; CDR3: CASSKVANYGYTF; DNA: TGCGCCAGCAGTAAGGTGGCCAACTATGGCTACACCTTC
D: -; J: TRBJ2-2; V: TRBV7-3; size: medium-sized; CDR3: CASSPKGTGELFF; DNA: TGTGCCAGCAGCCCGAAGGGGACCGGGGAGCTGTTTTTT
D: TRBD1; J: TRBJ2-7; V: TRBV12-3/TRBV12-4; size: many; CDR3: CASSPVRTGYNEQYF; DNA: TGTGCCAGCAGTCCGGTAAGGACAGGTTACAATGAGCAGTACTTC
D: TRBD1; J: TRBJ2-1; V: TRBV28; size: many; CDR3: CAIPAGTGAYNEQFF; DNA: TGTGCCATCCCCGCCGGGACAGGGGCCTACAATGAGCAGTTCTTC
D: TRBD1; J: TRBJ2-1; V: TRBV3-1; size: once; CDR3: CASSHRTGVLFF; DNA: TGTGCCAGCAGCCACAGGACAGGGGTGCTGTTCTTC
D: TRBD2; J: TRBJ2-3; V: TRBV6-1; size: few; CDR3: CASRISGGAADTQYF; DNA: TGTGCCAGCAGGATTAGCGGGGGGGCCGCAGATACGCAGTATTTT
D: -; J: TRBJ2-5; V: TRBV19; size: medium-sized; CDR3: CASSRVTGVTQYF; DNA: TGTGCCAGTTCCAGGGTTACCGGTGTGACCCAGTACTTC
D: -; J: TRBJ2-4; V: TRBV5-4; size: many; CDR3: CASSLPGTEGGIQYF; DNA: TGTGCCAGCAGCCTCCCCGGGACGGAGGGGGGAATTCAGTACTTC
D: TRBD2; J: TRBJ2-3; V: TRBV12-3/TRBV12-4; size: medium-sized; CDR3: CASQSGGVTDTQYF; DNA: TGTGCCAGCCAGAGCGGGGGGGTCACAGATACGCAGTATTTT
D: -; J: TRBJ2-3; V: TRBV7-8; size: many; CDR3: CASSIRQDTGELYF; DNA: TGTGCCAGCAGCATCAGACAGGACACCGGGGAGCTGTATTTT
D: -; J: TRBJ2-5; V: TRBV12-3/TRBV12-4; size: large; CDR3: CASSFSALAVQTQYF; DNA: TGTGCCAGCAGTTTTTCGGCGCTAGCAGTTCAGACCCAGTACTTC
D: -; J: TRBJ1-1; V: TRBV27; size: few; CDR3: CASSLWVGANTEAFF; DNA: TGTGCCAGCAGTTTATGGGTGGGGGCGAACACTGAAGCTTTCTTT
D: -; J: TRBJ2-1; V: TRBV5-4; size: medium-sized; CDR3: CASSSPTTGTQNEQFF; DNA: TGTGCCAGCAGCTCGCCGACGACAGGGACTCAAAATGAGCAGTTCTTC
D: -; J: TRBJ2-5; V: TRBV7-3; size: large; CDR3: CASSLGGGSVETQYF; DNA: TGTGCCAGCAGCCTAGGCGGGGGCTCGGTTGAGACCCAGTACTTC
D: -; J: TRBJ1-6; V: TRBV6-1; size: many; CDR3: CASRRRGSGGSPLHF; DNA: TGTGCCAGCAGGCGTAGAGGGTCTGGTGGCTCACCCCTCCACTTT
D: -; J: TRBJ1-3; V: TRBV7-9; size: many; CDR3: CASSLSIGGGSGNTIYF; DNA: TGTGCCAGCAGCTTAAGCATCGGGGGCGGCTCTGGAAACACCATATATTTT
D: -; J: TRBJ1-1; V: TRBV7-2; size: medium-sized; CDR3: CASSAQGSGNTEAFF; DNA: TGTGCCAGCAGCGCCCAGGGTAGCGGGAACACTGAAGCTTTCTTT
D: -; J: TRBJ2-1; V: TRBV6-1; size: medium-sized; CDR3: CASRGVGSYNEQFF; DNA: TGTGCCAGCAGAGGGGTTGGATCCTACAATGAGCAGTTCTTC